One sample yielded the 5 T cell receptor beta chains listed below, sequenced in a study of control samples from healthy donors and cancer patients. Clones were sequenced by immunoSEQ multiplex PCR, and TCRdb holds only the in-frame ones, with some missing. The sample lists 40,000 to 60,000 clones; 70% to 90% were seen once. The sample comprised PBMCs. These TCRs come from a woman between 45 and 60 years old with lung cancer.

This chain links TRBV7-9 with TRBJ1-2; 9 positions match TRBD1. With 5 bases clipped from V and 8 bases from J, the junction kept 9 bases outside the gene matches. The germline V gene encodes CDR1 SEHNR and CDR2 FQNEAQ (reference sequence). The CDR3 contains 14 residues. CDR3 sequence (DNA): TGTGCCAGCAGCCCGTTGGGACAGGGCGGCGGCTACACCTTC. Translation: CASSPLGQGGGYTF.

The chain recombines TRBV7-2 with TRBJ2-7; no clear D gene. The V and J ends lost 5 bases and 4 bases respectively, with 12 bases between them. This CDR3 is 13 amino acids long. Germline CDR1 and CDR2: SGHTA and FQGNSA. CDR3 protein: CASSPRGDYEQYF. The CDR3 nucleotides are TGTGCCAGCAGCCCTCGTGGGGATTACGAGCAGTACTTC.

The CDR3 DNA sequence: TGTGCCAGCCGGGCGGGAAACCTTGTCAATGAGCAGTTCTTC. Protein: CASRAGNLVNEQFF. V is TRBV28 and J is TRBJ2-1; maybe TRBD2 (6 bases). Germline V gene lookup returns CDR1 MDHEN and CDR2 SYDVKM. With 8 bases removed from V and 6 bases from J, the gap between germline ends came to 17 bases. This CDR3 region has 14 residues.

V gene TRBV28 combines with J gene TRBJ1-5; TRBD1 might be the D (6 bases). The CDR3 has 15 residues. V was cut by 2 bases and J by 10 bases, with 18 bases left in between. The V gene's germline CDR1 is MDHEN and CDR2 SYDVKM. The CDR3 DNA follows: TGTGCCAGCAGTTTACCAGGGGCTAGCATGGGACCCCAGCATTTT. It is translated as CASSLPGASMGPQHF.

The CDR3 bases are TGTGCCAGCAGCTTGGGCGGACGGACGTCTACCCAGTACTTC. As protein: CASSLGGRTSTQYF. This rearrangement joins TRBV7-3 to TRBJ2-7, with D unresolved. This CDR3 has 14 residues. Germline V CDR1 and CDR2: SGHTA, FQGTGA. V was trimmed by 3 bases and J by 10 bases, leaving 19 bases between them.